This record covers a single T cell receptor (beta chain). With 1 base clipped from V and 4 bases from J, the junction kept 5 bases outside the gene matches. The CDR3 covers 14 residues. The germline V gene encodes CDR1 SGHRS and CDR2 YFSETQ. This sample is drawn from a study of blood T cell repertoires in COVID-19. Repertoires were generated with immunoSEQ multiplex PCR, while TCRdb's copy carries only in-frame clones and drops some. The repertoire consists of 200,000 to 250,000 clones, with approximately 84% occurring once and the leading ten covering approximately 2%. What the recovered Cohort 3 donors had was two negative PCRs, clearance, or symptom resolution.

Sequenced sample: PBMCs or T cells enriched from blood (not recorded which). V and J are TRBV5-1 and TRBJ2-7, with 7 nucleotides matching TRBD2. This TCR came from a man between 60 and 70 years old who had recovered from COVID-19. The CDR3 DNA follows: TGCGCCAGCAGCTTGAGTGGAGCGGGGTACGAGCAGTACTTC. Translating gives CASSLSGAGYEQYF.